This TCR beta chain was captured by sequencing in a study of T cells after yellow fever vaccination. Using its own MiXCR run on the 5' RACE reads, TCRdb lists one record per CDR3 protein. Of fewer than 90,000 distinct CDR3 sequences in the sample, around 6.5% were seen once. Comment on this clonotype: What it recognizes is unknown.

Overall study results and limits: Within FACS-sorted repertoires, abundant clonotypes contaminating from the bulk population could be present. Though it reached lower strength, the secondary response hit its peak faster, day 5 versus 15. Post-booster reappearance was seen for most primary-vaccination clones (just under 97% CD4, about 90% CD8).

This CDR3 has 17 amino acids. Germline loops: CDR1 SGHVS, CDR2 FNYEAQ. Trimming took 4 bases from V and 0 from J, leaving 16 bases between them. The TCR comes from a man between 18 and 35 years old who received the YFV17D yellow fever vaccine. The chain recombines TRBV7-6 with TRBJ2-1; D is possibly TRBD1 or TRBD2 (7 bases each). The sequencing used CD8+ T cells sorted from PBMCs, collected roughly 5 days after the first yellow fever vaccination. The CDR3 protein is CASSSAGGASSYNEQFF. DNA of the CDR3: TGTGCCAGCAGCTCAGCAGGGGGGGCGAGCTCCTACAATGAGCAGTTCTTC.